This entry concerns a single T cell receptor (beta chain). Antigen: not known. The PCR used 60 Vbeta and 13 Jbeta primers. The assay was immunoSEQ multiplex PCR, and TCRdb's table has in-frame clones only and misses some. Of roughly 170,000 clones in the sample, around 84% were seen once. The data stem from a study of cytomegalovirus exposure and HLA in healthy donors. Regarding the study as a whole: Evidence from a later analysis indicated that most CMV-associated TCR beta chains looked HLA-restricted. The Asian-associated ancestry cluster reportedly had fewer N-insertions than the approximately 700-donor mean in a later analysis.

CDR1 is SGHTS, CDR2 YDEGEE, per germline. V lost 1 base and J 3 bases, leaving 14 bases between the germline ends. The CDR3 runs to 15 residues. Sequencing was performed on PBMCs. This sequence was found in a girl under 10 years old in good health and CMV-seropositive. The V gene is TRBV5-8, the J gene TRBJ2-7; D may be TRBD2 (6 bases). The CDR3 DNA sequence: TGTGCCAGCAGCTTGTCGGGGGAACGCTACTACGAGCAGTACTTC. This codes for CASSLSGERYYEQYF.